The 27 T cell receptor beta chains below come from one sample, sequenced in a study of early T cells in non-severe SARS-CoV-2 infection (dated by TCRdb to the early 2020s). Libraries were made using 5' RACE. TCRdb lists the instrument as NextSeq 500. TCRdb itself trimmed the public reads at Q25 with fastp, ran MiXCR and retained productive beta chains. Rows are unified per CDR3 protein, each entry keeping the most common DNA and genes. Counted in this sample were more than 60,000 distinct CDR3 sequences; just under 5% of them appeared once. 4.5% to 5.5% of the sample is held by the ten biggest clonotypes. Sequencing was done on a sample of whole blood. The receptors here all came from an adult who was a healthcare worker with PCR-confirmed SARS-CoV-2 infection or an uninfected control (not recorded which).

The table lists this clonotype with many counts. The rearrangement joins TRBV5-5 to TRBJ2-2; 8 bases line up with TRBD1. CDR3 length: 15 residues. V lost 4 bases, J lost 3 bases, and 5 bases stayed unmatched. Germline CDR1 is SGHKS and CDR2 is YYEKEE (reference sequence). In nucleotides, the CDR3 is TGTGCCAGCAGCCTCTGGGACAGGCACACCGGGGAGCTGTTTTTT. Protein: CASSLWDRHTGELFF.

This clonotype has more than one count but fewer than ten. The CDR3 DNA follows: TGCGCCAGCAGCCAAGATCGTGGGGATTCAGGGCAGTACTTC. Translation: CASSQDRGDSGQYF. The chain links TRBV4-3 to TRBJ2-7; D ambiguous. Germline V gene lookup returns CDR1 LGHNA and CDR2 YSLEER. Trimming pared 0 bases from V and 9 bases from J, leaving 15 bases between. This CDR3 has 14 amino acids.

The sample holds a few counts of this clonotype. V gene TRBV6-2 or TRBV6-3 combines with J gene TRBJ2-1; perhaps D is TRBD1 or TRBD2 (5 bases each). Trimming left V 6 bases short and J 0 bases short, with 9 bases between. Germline assignment: CDR1 MNHEY and CDR2 SVGEGT. This CDR3 region has 14 residues. CDR3 nucleotides: TGTGCCAGCAGGGGGGTCCTCTCCTACAATGAGCAGTTCTTC. This codes for CASRGVLSYNEQFF.

This clonotype has at least ten counts. The J gene is TRBJ1-4, the V gene TRBV29-1, with 11 nucleotides matching TRBD1. This CDR3 has 12 residues. After removal of 7 bases from V and 7 bases from J, the junction contained 2 bases not matched to a gene. Germline V CDR1 and CDR2: SQVTM, ANQGSEA. The CDR3 DNA is TGCAGCGGGGGACAGGGGGTTGAAAAACTGTTTTTT. Protein product: CSGGQGVEKLFF.

The sample holds many counts of this clonotype. V usage is TRBV20-1 and J usage is TRBJ2-3; 8 nucleotides align to TRBD2. The CDR3 spans 15 residues. Germline V lookup: CDR1 DFQATT, CDR2 SNEGSKA (reference sequence). With V trimmed by 5 bases and J by 5 bases, 12 bases remained unmatched. The CDR3 nucleotides read TGCAGTGCTCGACCCGGGACTAGTCTTGTAGATACGCAGTATTTT. Amino acids: CSARPGTSLVDTQYF.

This clonotype showed up many times. The gene calls are TRBV29-1 and TRBJ2-3, with TRBD2 matching 10 bases. The V gene end was trimmed by 4 bases and the J gene end by 4 bases; junction bases not matched to a gene: 5. CDR1 is SQVTM, CDR2 ANQGSEA, per germline. This CDR3 contains 14 residues. DNA for the CDR3: TGCAGCGTTGTAGAGCGGGAGGGCTCAGATACGCAGTATTTT. Encoded protein: CSVVEREGSDTQYF.

This chain links TRBV20-1 with TRBJ2-1; maybe TRBD1 (6 bases). Trimming cost V 5 bases and J 8 bases, with 10 bases left between them. CDR3 size: 11 residues. Germline CDR1 and CDR2: DFQATT and SNEGSKA (reference sequence). In DNA, the CDR3 is TGCAGTGCTGCCAGACAGGATGAGCAGTTCTTC. Translated, it gives CSAARQDEQFF.

The chain is built from TRBV7-9 and TRBJ2-5; unclear D gene. Between the trimmed V and J ends, which lost 2 bases and 5 bases, there was a span of 6 bases. The CDR3 sequence is 12 residues long. The germline CDR1 and CDR2 sequences are SEHNR and FQNEAQ (reference sequence). The CDR3 nucleotides are TGTGCCAGCAGCTTACTGGGGGAGACCCAGTACTTC. Translated, it gives CASSLLGETQYF.

In this sample, this clonotype turned up many times. V and J are TRBV19 and TRBJ2-3; D possibly corresponds to TRBD1 (6 bases). Trimming shortened V by 6 bases and J by 10 bases, and 17 bases separated the two germline ends. There are 13 residues in the CDR3. Per germline, CDR1 LNHDA and CDR2 SQIVND (reference sequence). CDR3 nucleotide sequence: TGTGCCAGTAGGCGGACAGATGAGATGCCGCAGTATTTT. Translated: CASRRTDEMPQYF.

This clonotype was counted many times. The V gene is TRBV7-2, the J gene TRBJ2-3; D perhaps matches TRBD2 (5 bases). This CDR3 contains 14 residues. The ends were cut back, 2 bases at V and 4 bases at J, with 10 bases in the middle. The germline CDR1 and CDR2 sequences are SGHTA and FQGNSA. In DNA, the CDR3 is TGTGCCAGCAGCTTAATGAGGGCCCCAGATACGCAGTATTTT. Amino acids: CASSLMRAPDTQYF.

This clonotype was recorded at least ten times. V usage is TRBV30 and J usage is TRBJ2-2; TRBD2 might be the D (6 bases). V shed 0 bases and J shed 7 bases, with 12 bases lying between them. Germline lookup yields CDR1 GTSNPN and CDR2 SVGIG (reference sequence). This CDR3 has 14 amino acids. CDR3 protein: CAWSVILASGELFF. The CDR3 bases are TGTGCCTGGAGTGTAATACTAGCTAGCGGGGAGCTGTTTTTT.

This rearrangement joins TRBV20-1 to TRBJ1-1; possibly TRBD1 for D (6 bases). V lost 4 bases, J lost 0 bases, and 15 bases lay in between. CDR3 length equals 15 residues. The V gene's germline CDR1 is DFQATT and CDR2 SNEGSKA (reference sequence). The CDR3: CSANRDNLMNTEAFF. CDR3 coding DNA: TGCAGTGCTAACCGGGACAATCTAATGAACACTGAAGCTTTCTTT.

This clonotype showed up many times. The chain uses TRBV5-8 and TRBJ1-5; no firm D call. The germline CDR1 and CDR2 sequences are SGHTS and YDEGEE. Trimming took off 0 bases at V and 1 base at J, with 8 bases between the two ends. This CDR3 is built from 15 residues. Here the CDR3 reads CASSLDTLSNQPQHF. The CDR3 nucleotides are TGTGCCAGCAGCTTGGACACATTAAGCAATCAGCCCCAGCATTTT. Complete variable domain (other parts from reference TRBV5-8 and TRBJ1-5): EAGVTQSPTHLIKTRGQQATLRCSPISGHTSVYWYQQALGLGLQFLLWYDEGEERNRGNFPPRFSGRQFPNYSSELNVNALELEDSALYLCASSLDTLSNQPQHFGDGTRLSIL.

At least ten counts were recorded for this clonotype. The chain combines TRBV7-9 with TRBJ1-2; D gene unclear. The CDR3 extends over 16 amino acids. Germline CDR1 and CDR2: SEHNR and FQNEAQ (reference sequence). V lost 1 base, J lost 2 bases, and 14 bases lay in between. CDR3 protein: CASSLVLYGENYGYTF. CDR3 coding DNA: TGTGCCAGCAGCTTAGTTTTATACGGGGAGAACTATGGCTACACCTTC.

This clonotype came up many times. The CDR3 sequence: CASSDFSPGGYGYTF. CDR3 nucleotide sequence: TGTGCCAGCAGTGACTTCTCACCAGGGGGCTATGGCTACACCTTC. This chain joins TRBV6-1 and TRBJ1-2, with 7 bases that match TRBD1. J lost 4 bases, V lost 3 bases, and 8 bases had no gene match. The CDR3 has 15 residues. Germline CDR1 reads MNHNS; CDR2 reads SASEGT.

This clonotype occurred many times. The chain has TRBV19 and TRBJ2-7, with D maybe TRBD1 (6 bases). The CDR3 is 14 amino acids. Trimming took off 3 bases at V and 1 base at J, with 10 bases between the two ends. Germline-derived CDR1 and CDR2 are LNHDA and SQIVND (reference sequence). This chain's CDR3 is CASSISTGSYEQYF. The CDR3 DNA is TGTGCCAGTAGTATCTCGACAGGTTCCTACGAGCAGTACTTC. The full variable domain, its missing parts supplied by reference TRBV19 and TRBJ2-7, is DGGITQSPKYLFRKEGQNVTLSCEQNLNHDAMYWYRQDPGQGLRLIYYSQIVNDFQKGDIAEGYSVSREKKESFPLTVTSAQKNPTAFYLCASSISTGSYEQYFGPGTRLTVT.

This clonotype occurred many times. The chain employs TRBV29-1 and TRBJ2-2; D tentatively fits TRBD1 or TRBD2 (5 bases each). This CDR3 region has 13 residues. Per germline, CDR1 SQVTM and CDR2 ANQGSEA. V lost 6 bases and J 6 bases, leaving 14 bases between the germline ends. The CDR3 loop reads CSVGTPGPGELFF. DNA for the CDR3: TGCAGCGTCGGGACCCCGGGTCCCGGGGAGCTGTTTTTT.

This clonotype was seen only a few times. The rearrangement joins TRBV7-3 to TRBJ2-3; D is perhaps TRBD2 (5 bases). Germline V CDR1 and CDR2: SGHTA, FQGTGA. The CDR3 is made up of 12 amino acids. The V end was cut by 8 bases, the J end by 9 bases, with 15 bases between. The CDR3 DNA reads TGTGCCAGCGCGATGGGCCGCGGGACGCAGTATTTT. This codes for CASAMGRGTQYF. Full variable domain (outside the CDR3, taken from reference TRBV7-3 and TRBJ2-3): GAGVSQTPSNKVTEKGKYVELRCDPISGHTALYWYRQSLGQGPEFLIYFQGTGAADDSGLPNDRFFAVRPEGSVSTLKIQRTERGDSAVYLCASAMGRGTQYFGPGTRLTVL.

This chain uses TRBV12-5 with TRBJ2-7; D might be TRBD2 (5 bases). The germline V gene encodes CDR1 LGHNT and CDR2 FRNRAP. Between the trimmed V and J ends, which lost 1 base and 3 bases, there was a span of 10 bases. CDR3 length equals 14 residues. CDR3 amino acids: CASGLGTGDYEQYF. The CDR3 DNA reads as TGTGCTAGTGGTTTGGGGACTGGAGACTACGAGCAGTACTTC.

In this sample, this clonotype turned up a few times. The genes are TRBV20-1 and TRBJ2-3; the D gene is possibly TRBD2 (5 bases). V was trimmed by 0 bases and J by 2 bases, leaving 12 bases between them. The CDR3 covers 15 residues. CDR1 and CDR2 from the germline V gene are DFQATT and SNEGSKA (reference sequence). DNA for the CDR3: TGCAGTGCTAGAGATCCGGCTAGCTACACAGATACGCAGTATTTT. It specifies CSARDPASYTDTQYF.

This clonotype was recorded at least ten times. The V call is TRBV7-9, the J call TRBJ2-2; D gene uncertain. Germline V CDR1 and CDR2: SEHNR, FQNEAQ (reference sequence). This CDR3 has 12 amino acids. The germline V and J ends were trimmed by 5 bases and 5 bases, with 6 bases remaining between them. CDR3 amino acids: CASSAKTGELFF. The DNA of the CDR3 is TGTGCCAGCAGCGCCAAAACCGGGGAGCTGTTTTTT.

The chain links TRBV4-3 to TRBJ2-3; 8 positions match TRBD2. V gave up 6 bases and J gave up 1 base; unmatched junction bases: 9. This CDR3 comprises 16 residues. Germline assignment: CDR1 LGHNA and CDR2 YSLEER. CDR3 sequence (DNA): TGCGCCAGCAGTCTATTTAGCGGGACGGGCACAGATACGCAGTATTTT. Translation gives CASSLFSGTGTDTQYF.

This clonotype was seen a few times. The CDR3 is CSVERGSFTGELFF. CDR3 DNA sequence: TGCAGCGTTGAACGCGGCAGCTTCACCGGGGAGCTGTTTTTT. The chain is built from TRBV29-1 and TRBJ2-2, with unresolved D. The germline V gene has CDR1 SQVTM and CDR2 ANQGSEA. The CDR3 covers 14 residues. Trimming pared 2 bases from V and 4 bases from J, leaving 11 bases between.

In this sample, this clonotype turned up many times. A much bigger clone sits one base away, suggesting this may be a read error. V gene TRBV7-8 combines with J gene TRBJ2-1; no firm D call. The V end lost 5 bases, the J end lost 2 bases, and 7 bases lay between the germline ends. CDR1 SGHVS and CDR2 FQNEAQ come from the germline V gene. CDR3 length: 13 amino acids. The CDR3 DNA reads TGTGCCAGCAGCCCCGACGCCTACAATGAGCAGTTCTTC. It yields the protein CASSPDAYNEQFF. The entire variable domain, with the rest obtained from reference TRBV7-8 and TRBJ2-1, is as follows: GAGVSQSPRYKVAKRGQDVALRCDPISGHVSLFWYQQALGQGPEFLTYFQNEAQLDKSGLPSDRFFAERPEGSVSTLKIQRTQQEDSAVYLCASSPDAYNEQFFGPGTRLTVL.

The chain couples TRBV20-1 to TRBJ1-1, with D unresolved. Germline CDR1 DFQATT, CDR2 SNEGSKA (reference sequence). CDR3 length: 14 residues. V was trimmed by 2 bases and J by 7 bases, leaving 17 bases between them. CDR3 region: CSARRPVLQDEAFF. Here the CDR3 DNA reads TGCAGTGCTAGACGACCTGTTTTACAAGATGAAGCTTTCTTT.

This clonotype was found many times. The chain uses TRBV20-1 and TRBJ2-7, with D maybe TRBD2 (5 bases). Trimming left V 2 bases short and J 2 bases short, with 16 bases between. The CDR3 spans 15 residues. Germline CDR1 DFQATT, CDR2 SNEGSKA (reference sequence). The CDR3 bases are TGCAGTGCTAGACCGGACGGGGTAGCCACCTACGAGCAGTACTTC. Translating gives CSARPDGVATYEQYF.

In its sample, this clonotype was seen many times. This chain uses TRBV20-1 with TRBJ2-3; 7 positions match TRBD2. Germline trimming cut 6 bases from V and 4 bases from J; bases unmatched to any gene: 4. Germline CDR1 reads DFQATT; CDR2 reads SNEGSKA (reference sequence). This CDR3 is 12 amino acids long. This CDR3 reads CSAGGDSDTQYF. The CDR3 bases are TGCAGTGCGGGGGGGGATTCAGATACGCAGTATTTT.